Below, one T cell receptor (beta chain) is given with its context. This clone occurred once. No antigen is known for it. Base qualities are not recorded, but no much larger clone differs from it by a single base. Using the deep immunoSEQ assay, TCR CDR3 regions were amplified from genomic DNA by multiplex PCR. For each cell subset, the extracted genomic DNA was distributed evenly across all wells of several immunoSEQ 96-well plates, and each plate served as one replicate. For sorted subsets, approximately 200 ng of genomic DNA, equivalent to roughly 33,000 T cell genomes, went into each replicate PCR. The purified libraries were quantified using a Qubit 3.0 fluorometer, sized with a Bioanalyzer 2100, and then quantified again using the KAPA Library Quantification kit. Every immunoSEQ 96-well plate was sequenced on a separate single-read 150-cycle Illumina NextSeq 550 flow cell. In the paper's pipeline: Because only junctional sequences without quality scores were contained in the immunoSEQ output, filtering matching that applied to full-length reads could not be performed. To assign V/J genes and CDR3, sequences were annotated using PyIR, a Python wrapper for IgBLAST v1.9, with IMGT germline references. Reads were filtered out if the reads had weak V/J assignments (E-value above 1e-6), no CDR3, stop codons, out-of-frame junctions, or ambiguous translated residues. V3J clonotypes were defined as sequences sharing the same inferred V gene, J gene, and CDR3 amino acid sequence. To compute the percentage overlap between repertoires, the number of shared unique clonotypes was divided by the size of the smaller repertoire. Repertoire richness was assessed with RTK rarefaction, the Chao1 estimator, and Recon v2.1 estimates of unobserved clonotypes. For all TCRbeta clonotypes obtained by the gDNA method from four donors, generation probabilities were computed with OLGA. The table comes from immuneACCESS by way of TCRdb, which keeps in-frame sequences with V and J called. Part of the clones is missing from these tables; in studies checked, under half for an unresolved V gene and the rest for unknown reasons. Clonal size and the V and J genes are those of that table, whereas D and trimming came from the DNA. This sample has 2 million or so clones in its table, and about 95% of those were observed once. The ten largest clones take up about 1.1% of the sample.

V and J are trimmed by 0 bases and 6 bases, and the gene matches miss 10 bases of the junction. The CDR3 goes from the cysteine to the phenylalanine over 15 residues. Kept here is only the CDR3 DNA, which spans 45 bases and is read in frame from base 1. Reading the germline V gene (reference sequence) gives CDR1 GTSNPN and CDR2 SVGIG. This sample was taken from a study of shared clonotypes between healthy human individuals (TCRdb year 2020). The study in broad terms: A couple of women and a few men aged 18 to 49 years were included in the cohort. To increase sequencing depth and limit assay-specific biases, TCR repertoire library preparation and sequencing were carried out by different laboratories using diverse techniques. The study deeply sequenced blood TCR repertoires of five healthy adults to estimate repertoire size and the extent of clonotype sharing between individuals. Leukapheresis yielded between about 0.9 and 8.9 billion PBMCs per donor. For each donor, three plates each were used for CD4 naive and CD4 memory, two plates were used for CD8 naive, and one plate was used for CD8 memory.

Results and caveats for the whole study, not just this receptor: Clonotypes shared by all four sorted-subset donors showed higher generation probabilities than non-shared clonotypes. Because the study included only a small number of donors, the genetic and exposure-history diversity represented was limited. Rarefaction of sorted-subset datasets indicated incomplete sequencing despite the large sequencing depth. Based on pairwise subsampling, the degree of clonotype sharing among donors was expected to be affected by sequencing depth. Across a few donors, approximately 5% of naive CD4, over 3% of naive CD8, around 2.5% of memory CD4, and roughly 0.41% of memory CD8 clonotypes were shared. Sampling was restricted to blood, and TCR repertoires in tissues likely differ from the TCR repertoires found in blood. Naive subsets generally had larger estimated clonotype richness than memory subsets did.

CD8 naive samples were CD45RO-negative cells positively selected for CCR7, giving a CD45RA+CCR7+ population that excluded TemRA cells. Donors were healthy HIV-negative adults with no recently reported acute infections or vaccinations. Only Caucasian adults living in Nashville, Tennessee, USA were represented among the donors. Blood was collected by leukapheresis, and PBMCs were isolated by Ficoll-Histopaque density gradient centrifugation and then cryopreserved in liquid nitrogen vapor phase. Purity and quantity of every magnetically sorted T cell population were checked by analytical flow cytometry. Genomic DNA was isolated from every sorted fraction and measured by UV absorbance on a Nanodrop 2000c.

Recombination joined TRBV30 with TRBJ1-1; 7 bases in the junction line up with TRBD1. Material for sequencing was naive CD8+ T cells sorted from blood. In the paper's terms, the cell subset or site label means: CD45RA+CCR7+. The receptor was derived from a man aged 18-30 years in good health. The CDR3 sequence is CAWSVRQGSFAEAFF. DNA sequence: TGTGCCTGGAGTGTACGACAGGGTAGTTTCGCTGAAGCTTTCTTT.